Listed here is a single T cell receptor beta chain. Antigen unknown. The data originate from a study of CD8 T cells in ankylosing spondylitis. General study results and limits: Clones tied to disease were said to be significantly enriched in matched ankylosing spondylitis synovial fluid. Eight or nine highly homologous variants made up a TCR beta motif that seemed to typify ankylosing spondylitis blood.

TCRdb fed the 5' RACE reads into MiXCR, producing one record per CDR3 protein. Of around 340,000 distinct CDR3 sequences listed, approximately 14% are singletons. The sequence was collected from a male donor with ankylosing spondylitis or in good health (not recorded which). The sample taken for sequencing was blood, either unsorted or a sorted T cell fraction (not recorded which).

CDR3 nucleotide sequence: TGCAGTGCTAGAGATGGTGCGGGAGGGCCGTATACGCAGTATTTT. Protein product: CSARDGAGGPYTQYF. This chain links TRBV20-1 with TRBJ2-3, with 9 positions matching TRBD2. Germline assignment: CDR1 DFQATT and CDR2 SNEGSKA (reference sequence). V was pared by 0 bases and J by 7 bases, with 8 bases of the junction left unmatched. The CDR3 totals 15 residues.